These 27 T cell receptor beta chains share one sample of origin, sequenced in a study of cytomegalovirus exposure and HLA in healthy donors. This PCR relied on a set of 60 Vbeta primers and 13 Jbeta primers. Assay used: immunoSEQ multiplex PCR; TCRdb lists only in-frame clones, some missing. This sample has approximately 180,000 clones, with about 70% found just once. The specimen was PBMCs. These receptors all come from a woman in her twenties or thirties in good health and CMV-seronegative.

This clone was counted a few times. J is TRBJ1-1 and V is TRBV5-1; D is possibly TRBD1 (5 bases). There are 14 residues in the CDR3. Germline values: CDR1 SGHRS, CDR2 YFSETQ. V was pared by 0 bases and J by 10 bases, with 16 bases between. The DNA of the CDR3 is TGCGCCAGCAGCTTGGCCGGGGGAGGGCCCCCAGCTTTCTTT. This encodes CASSLAGGGPPAFF.

The chain joins TRBV4-3 to TRBJ1-5; D is unresolved. Germline CDR1 reads LGHNA; CDR2 reads YSLEER. Between the trimmed V and J ends, which lost 1 base and 4 bases, there was a span of 14 bases. This CDR3 contains 16 residues. The CDR3 DNA reads as TGCGCCAGCAGCCAAGGTGGACGCGGGGATAATCAGCCCCAGCATTTT. It is translated as CASSQGGRGDNQPQHF.

The CDR3 is CASSLGGGSYNEQFF. In DNA, the CDR3 is TGTGCCAGCAGCCTCGGGGGAGGGTCCTACAATGAGCAGTTCTTC. This chain uses TRBV5-6 with TRBJ2-1; 7 bases match TRBD2. The CDR3 sequence is 15 residues long. The germline CDR1 and CDR2 sequences are SGHDT and YYEEEE. Unmatched junction bases numbered 5, after V lost 4 bases and J lost 1 base.

J is TRBJ2-5 and V is TRBV7-3; the match to TRBD2 covers 14 bases. The CDR3 length is 18 residues. Unmatched junction bases numbered 16, after V lost 5 bases and J lost 8 bases. CDR1 SGHTA and CDR2 FQGTGA come from the germline V gene. The CDR3 DNA sequence: TGTGCCAGCAGCCCCCATGGCGGAGCCGGGACTAGCGGGAGTACCCAGTACTTC. It specifies CASSPHGGAGTSGSTQYF.

The V call is TRBV13, the J call TRBJ2-7; 8 positions match TRBD2. Per germline, CDR1 PRHDT and CDR2 FYEKMQ (reference sequence). V dropped 5 bases and J dropped 1; count of bases not matched to a gene: 1. The CDR3 is 13 amino acids. The CDR3 DNA is TGTGCCAGCAGCGCGGGAGGATCCTACGAGCAGTACTTC. Its translation is CASSAGGSYEQYF.

CDR3 protein: CASSQDYNRLNTEAFF. The DNA of the CDR3 is TGCGCCAGCAGCCAAGATTATAACAGACTGAACACTGAAGCTTTCTTT. V is TRBV4-3 and J is TRBJ1-1; no firm D call. Per germline, CDR1 LGHNA and CDR2 YSLEER. The CDR3 extends over 16 amino acids. Trimming removed 0 bases at V and 0 bases at J, with 11 bases between.

The rearrangement links TRBV19 to TRBJ2-5; 7 bases map to TRBD2. Trimming took 6 bases from V and 7 from J; bases not matched to a gene: 14. The CDR3 spans 15 residues. CDR1 is LNHDA, CDR2 SQIVND, per germline (reference sequence). CDR3 bases: TGTGCCAGTAGGACAACCACTGGGGGGGATGGGACCCAGTACTTC. This gives the protein CASRTTTGGDGTQYF.

The chain combines TRBV6-1 with TRBJ2-5, with unresolved D. Germline V gene lookup returns CDR1 MNHNS and CDR2 SASEGT. This CDR3 is built from 12 residues. V lost 3 bases to trimming and J lost 5 bases, with 7 bases between them. In nucleotides, the CDR3 is TGTGCCAGCAGTGACCCCCTGGAGACCCAGTACTTC. Translated, it gives CASSDPLETQYF.

The gene calls are TRBV5-1 and TRBJ2-1; 10 bases are a match to TRBD1. CDR1 is SGHRS, CDR2 YFSETQ, per germline. V shed 4 bases, J shed 9 bases, and the junction held 10 bases outside the gene matches. CDR3 length: 15 amino acids. DNA for the CDR3: TGCGCCAGCAGCCCCCGGGACAGGGGTTGGGGTGAGCAGTTCTTC. Translating gives CASSPRDRGWGEQFF.

The chain is built from TRBV28 and TRBJ2-1; D possibly corresponds to TRBD2 (7 bases). Germline-derived CDR1 and CDR2 are MDHEN and SYDVKM. Between the trimmed V and J ends, which lost 5 bases and 8 bases, there was a span of 16 bases. CDR3 length: 14 amino acids. The CDR3 sequence is CASSRAGAIDEQFF. In nucleotides, the CDR3 is TGTGCCAGCAGTCGTGCGGGGGCAATTGATGAGCAGTTCTTC.

This clone turned up a few times. The chain combines TRBV5-1 with TRBJ1-1, with 8 bases matching TRBD1. V was pared by 4 bases and J by 6 bases, with 8 bases of the junction left unmatched. The CDR3 is made up of 14 amino acids. Germline CDR1 is SGHRS and CDR2 is YFSETQ. CDR3 sequence (DNA): TGCGCCAGCAGCCAAAGGACAGGGATCTCTGAAGCTTTCTTT. This sequence encodes CASSQRTGISEAFF. The whole variable domain, filled in from reference TRBV5-1 and TRBJ1-1, reads KAGVTQTPRYLIKTRGQQVTLSCSPISGHRSVSWYQQTPGQGLQFLFEYFSETQRNKGNFPGRFSGRQFSNSRSEMNVSTLELGDSALYLCASSQRTGISEAFFGQGTRLTVV.

CDR3 residues: CASSLVGAGGPSNEQFF. As DNA, the CDR3 is TGTGCCAGCAGCTTAGTAGGAGCGGGAGGGCCCTCTAATGAGCAGTTCTTC. The J gene is TRBJ2-1, the V gene TRBV7-6; 10 nucleotides agree with TRBD2. Germline CDR1 is SGHVS and CDR2 is FNYEAQ. The CDR3 extends over 17 amino acids. Trimming cost V 1 base and J 7 bases; bases outside gene matches: 10.

The sample holds a few counts of this clone. The chain couples TRBV5-4 to TRBJ2-7, with D perhaps matching TRBD1 (5 bases). CDR1 and CDR2 (germline): SGHNT, YYREEE (reference sequence). V was clipped by 4 bases and J by 5 bases, with 22 bases between them. The CDR3 length is 16 residues. CDR3 nucleotide sequence: TGTGCCAGCAGCAAATTCGGACACCTGTTCCCCAACGAGCAGTACTTC. This encodes CASSKFGHLFPNEQYF.

This sequence joins TRBV5-1 and TRBJ1-1, with D unresolved. Trimming pared 1 base from V and 4 bases from J, leaving 8 bases between. The CDR3 is 13 amino acids. Germline values: CDR1 SGHRS, CDR2 YFSETQ. In nucleotides, the CDR3 is TGCGCCAGCAGCTTGCTCGGGGTCACTGAAGCTTTCTTT. Protein: CASSLLGVTEAFF. Combining the CDR3 with reference TRBV5-1 and TRBJ1-1 gives the whole variable domain KAGVTQTPRYLIKTRGQQVTLSCSPISGHRSVSWYQQTPGQGLQFLFEYFSETQRNKGNFPGRFSGRQFSNSRSEMNVSTLELGDSALYLCASSLLGVTEAFFGQGTRLTVV.

The chain uses TRBV27 and TRBJ2-1; 8 bases are shared with TRBD2. This CDR3 is built from 16 residues. The germline CDR1 and CDR2 sequences are MNHEY and SMNVEV (reference sequence). After removal of 6 bases from V and 12 bases from J, the junction contained 19 bases not matched to a gene. CDR3 in amino acids: CASRLRGGRSPSMQFF. The CDR3 nucleotides are TGTGCCAGCAGACTTAGGGGCGGGAGGTCGCCCTCCATGCAGTTCTTC.

The chain has TRBV2 and TRBJ2-7, with D perhaps matching TRBD1 (6 bases). With 4 bases removed from V and 1 base from J, the gap between germline ends came to 11 bases. This CDR3 region has 14 residues. Germline loops: CDR1 SNHLY, CDR2 FYNNEI. This CDR3 is CASSAWQGSYEQYF. Here the CDR3 DNA reads TGTGCCAGCAGTGCTTGGCAGGGGTCCTACGAGCAGTACTTC.

The V and J genes are TRBV9 and TRBJ2-1; 9 bases match TRBD2. The J segment lost 7 bases and the V segment lost 2 bases, leaving 10 bases of the junction unmatched. CDR3 length equals 16 residues. Germline V gives CDR1 SGDLS, CDR2 YYNGEE. The CDR3 spells CASSVESAGGGNEQFF. The CDR3 DNA reads TGTGCCAGCAGCGTTGAGTCTGCGGGAGGGGGGAATGAGCAGTTCTTC. The full variable domain, completed using reference TRBV9 and TRBJ2-1, is DSGVTQTPKHLITATGQRVTLRCSPRSGDLSVYWYQQSLDQGLQFLIQYYNGEERAKGNILERFSAQQFPDLHSELNLSSLELGDSALYFCASSVESAGGGNEQFFGPGTRLTVL.

This clone was detected only a few times. The rearrangement links TRBV7-8 to TRBJ1-2, with a possible D match to TRBD1 (5 bases). Germline CDR1 SGHVS, CDR2 FQNEAQ. CDR3 length equals 14 residues. Trimming removed 5 bases from V and 4 bases from J, with 14 bases in between. CDR3 DNA sequence: TGTGCCAGCAGCCGAGCGGAGGGACCCTATGGCTACACCTTC. Translated: CASSRAEGPYGYTF.

V and J are TRBV6-1 and TRBJ1-2, with D possibly TRBD1 on 6 matching bases. V lost 4 bases and J 9 bases, leaving 27 bases between the germline ends. Germline V gene lookup returns CDR1 MNHNS and CDR2 SASEGT. CDR3 length: 17 amino acids. This CDR3 is CASSVDSIFRGPSRYTF. The CDR3 nucleotides read TGTGCCAGCAGTGTAGACTCAATTTTCAGGGGCCCGAGCCGCTACACCTTC.

The chain employs TRBV12-5 and TRBJ1-2; a weak D match, TRBD1 (5 bases). V shed 5 bases and J shed 7 bases, with 11 bases lying between them. Germline values: CDR1 LGHNT, CDR2 FRNRAP. This CDR3 contains 12 residues. CDR3 sequence (DNA): TGTGCTAGTGGTCCTGGCCAGGGTGGCTACACCTTC. Translated, it gives CASGPGQGGYTF. Based on the CDR3 plus reference TRBV12-5 and TRBJ1-2, the full variable domain is DARVTQTPRHKVTEMGQEVTMRCQPILGHNTVFWYRQTMMQGLELLAYFRNRAPLDDSGMPKDRFSAEMPDATLATLKIQPSEPRDSAVYFCASGPGQGGYTFGSGTRLTVV.

The chain joins TRBV15 to TRBJ1-2; 7 bases are shared with TRBD1. The germline V gene encodes CDR1 LNHNV and CDR2 YYDKDF (reference sequence). CDR3 size: 17 residues. The junction had 21 bases not matched to a gene; V was cut back by 7 bases and J by 7 bases. CDR3 loop: CATTKQVGTGAFSGYTF. For the CDR3, the DNA is TGTGCCACCACCAAACAAGTGGGTACAGGGGCGTTCTCTGGCTACACCTTC.

V gene TRBV10-3 combines with J gene TRBJ2-7; TRBD1 might be the D (7 bases). The CDR3 is 16 residues long. The germline V gene encodes CDR1 ENHRY and CDR2 SYGVKD. Trimming cost V 0 bases and J 3 bases, with 15 bases left between them. In DNA form, the CDR3 reads TGTGCCATCAGTGAGTCGAGGCAGGGGGGCCGCTACGAGCAGTACTTC. It codes for CAISESRQGGRYEQYF.

The V call is TRBV30, the J call TRBJ2-7; a possible D gene is TRBD2 (6 bases). Germline V lookup: CDR1 GTSNPN, CDR2 SVGIG (reference sequence). The germline V and J ends were trimmed by 0 bases and 1 base, with 10 bases remaining between them. The CDR3 has 14 residues. The CDR3 DNA reads as TGTGCCTGGAGTGTAGGTAGCGGTTCCTACGAGCAGTACTTC. Its protein is CAWSVGSGSYEQYF.

The chain uses TRBV5-4 and TRBJ1-6; D gene uncertain. The CDR3 sequence is 14 residues long. The germline V gene encodes CDR1 SGHNT and CDR2 YYREEE (reference sequence). V was shortened by 5 bases and J by 13 bases, with 19 bases between the two germline ends. This CDR3 is CASRTTRSEAPLHF. The DNA for the CDR3 is TGTGCCAGCAGGACTACCAGGAGTGAGGCCCCCCTCCACTTT.

The chain carries TRBV10-3 and TRBJ2-7; TRBD2 agrees at 10 bases. The CDR3 totals 16 residues. With 3 bases clipped from V and 2 bases from J, the junction kept 7 bases outside the gene matches. CDR1 is ENHRY, CDR2 SYGVKD, per germline. DNA of the CDR3: TGTGCCATCAGTGATCCCGGGACTAGCGTCACCTACGAGCAGTACTTC. Translation gives CAISDPGTSVTYEQYF.

The gene calls are TRBV13 and TRBJ2-3; 8 bases map to TRBD1. Germline CDR1 PRHDT, CDR2 FYEKMQ (reference sequence). After removal of 3 bases from V and 1 base from J, the junction contained 3 bases not matched to a gene. The CDR3 is 15 amino acids. This CDR3 is CASSFVDRGTDTQYF. The DNA for the CDR3 is TGTGCCAGCAGCTTTGTGGACAGGGGCACAGATACGCAGTATTTT. Variable domain in full (rest from reference TRBV13 and TRBJ2-3): AAGVIQSPRHLIKEKRETATLKCYPIPRHDTVYWYQQGPGQDPQFLISFYEKMQSDKGSIPDRFSAQQFSDYHSELNMSSLELGDSALYFCASSFVDRGTDTQYFGPGTRLTVL.

This clone has a single count. Because the CDR3 is missing its conserved closing phenylalanine or tryptophan, this is likely a read error. The DNA is omitted, as the CDR3 cannot be located on it reliably, and the CDR3 follows TCRdb's listing. The chain combines TRBV10-1 with TRBJ2-7; no DNA check was done on the table's D call, TRBD1. CDR1 WNHNN and CDR2 SYGVQD come from the germline V gene (reference sequence). The CDR3 spans 14 residues, counting both ends. The CDR3 sequence is CASSESGQPRGAII.